The 25 T cell receptor beta chains given below trace back to one sample, sequenced in a study of tumor-infiltrating lymphocytes in primary liver carcinoma. TCR beta cDNA came from roughly 0.45 ug total RNA, primed with a constant-region primer. Libraries of TCR beta came from three nested multiplex PCR rounds with slightly modified ARM-PCR. TRBV1-TRBV30 forward and Cbeta reverse primers drove the first two approximately 10-cycle rounds. From the multiplex PCR reads, TCRdb called clonotypes with MiXCR, one entry per CDR3 protein. In the table there are about 310,000 distinct CDR3 sequences, around three fifths of which are singletons. RNA isolated from unsorted whole blood supplied the blood RNA, with germline DNA also extracted. The specimen was peripheral blood. These receptors were taken from a woman in her thirties with primary liver carcinoma and hepatitis B virus infection.

As concerns this clonotype: Likely a read error: the CDR3 ends without its conserved phenylalanine or tryptophan. The rearrangement joins TRBV12-3 or TRBV12-4 to TRBJ2-5, with D uncertain. CDR3 length: 12 amino acids. Between the trimmed V and J ends, which lost 4 bases and 7 bases, there was a span of 10 bases. CDR3 residues: CASSSSRWTQYL. CDR3 nucleotide sequence: TGTGCCAGCAGTTCCTCACGATGGACCCAGTACTTA.

This clonotype was counted many times. J is TRBJ2-2 and V is TRBV6-2 or TRBV6-3; TRBD1 is a possible D gene (6 bases). The CDR3 covers 15 residues. The V end was cut by 6 bases, the J end by 4 bases, with 15 bases between. Germline-derived CDR1 and CDR2 are MNHEY and SVGEGT. This CDR3 reads CASSSTGMGTGELFF. CDR3 DNA sequence: TGTGCCAGCAGCAGTACAGGGATGGGCACCGGGGAGCTGTTTTTT.

This clonotype was seen many times. The J gene is TRBJ2-5, the V gene TRBV29-1; D possibly corresponds to TRBD1 (5 bases). The CDR3 runs to 12 residues. CDR1 SQVTM and CDR2 ANQGSEA come from the germline V gene. Trimming shortened V by 3 bases and J by 5 bases, and 10 bases separated the two germline ends. CDR3 in amino acids: CSVEWGGETQYF. In DNA form, the CDR3 reads TGCAGCGTTGAGTGGGGCGGTGAGACCCAGTACTTC.

CDR3: CASSSSGGALHEQFF. For the CDR3, the DNA is TGTGCCAGCAGTTCATCGGGAGGGGCACTCCATGAGCAGTTCTTC. V gene TRBV6-2 or TRBV6-3 combines with J gene TRBJ2-1, with 8 nucleotides matching TRBD2. V was pared by 4 bases and J by 8 bases, with 10 bases of the junction left unmatched. The V gene's germline CDR1 is MNHEY and CDR2 SVGEGT. The CDR3 has 15 amino acids.

The sample holds one count of this clonotype. The chain carries TRBV5-6 and TRBJ2-3; TRBD2 aligns across 7 bases. V lost 1 base to trimming and J lost 2 bases; unmatched junction nucleotides: 4. CDR1 is SGHDT and CDR2 is YYEEEE in the germline V gene. The CDR3 covers 15 residues. CDR3 in amino acids: CASSLLGTNTDTQYF. CDR3 nucleotides: TGTGCCAGCAGCTTGCTCGGGACTAACACAGATACGCAGTATTTT.

This chain joins TRBV5-6 and TRBJ2-7; D remains ambiguous. The CDR3 consists of 12 residues. V was trimmed by 0 bases and J by 7 bases, leaving 8 bases between them. CDR1 is SGHDT and CDR2 is YYEEEE in the germline V gene. The DNA for the CDR3 is TGTGCCAGCAGCTTGGTGAGCCGGGAGCAGTACTTC. Translation: CASSLVSREQYF.

Comments on this clonotype: Mismatch with germline at one junction end may stem from a read error. The V and J genes are TRBV5-8 and TRBJ2-7; no reliable D call. Looked up from germline, CDR1 is SGHTS and CDR2 is YDEGEE. The CDR3 has 15 residues. In DNA form, the CDR3 reads TGTGCCACCAGCTTGGTCGCGGAAGGGACCTACGAGCAGTACTTC. It is translated as CATSLVAEGTYEQYF. Filled out from reference TRBV5-8 and TRBJ2-7, the complete variable domain reads EAGVTQSPTHLIKTRGQQATLRCSPISGHTSVYWYQQALGLGLQFLLWYDEGEERNRGNFPPRFSGRQFPNYSSELNVNALELEDSALYLCATSLVAEGTYEQYFGPGTRLTVT.

Comments on this clonotype: The junction differs from germline at one of its ends, possibly a read error. V and J are TRBV6-2 or TRBV6-3 and TRBJ2-1; D might be TRBD1 (6 bases). Germline CDR1 and CDR2: MNHEY and SVGEGT. This CDR3 spans 15 amino acids. CDR3 region: CASSAVGTLYNELFF. The CDR3 DNA reads as TGTGCCAGCAGTGCAGTAGGGACACTATACAATGAGCTGTTCTTC.

As for this clonotype: A much bigger clone sits one base away, suggesting this may be a read error. The chain couples TRBV6-5 to TRBJ2-1, with D maybe TRBD1 (5 bases). This CDR3 region has 14 residues. Between the trimmed V and J ends, which lost 9 bases and 1 base, there was a span of 13 bases. Germline assignment: CDR1 MNHEY and CDR2 SVGAGI. The CDR3 sequence: CASGRDKSYNEQFF. CDR3 coding DNA: TGTGCCAGTGGCAGGGATAAATCCTACAATGAGCAGTTCTTC.

Of note for this clonotype: Since a much larger clone is just one base distant, this may be a read error. J is TRBJ1-2 and V is TRBV29-1; D is unclear. This CDR3 region has 11 residues. Trimming took off 4 bases at V and 8 bases at J, with 11 bases between the two ends. CDR1 and CDR2 (germline): SQVTM, ANQGSEA. CDR3 sequence reads: CSVGTPEGYTF. CDR3 sequence (DNA): TGCAGCGTTGGAACCCCCGAGGGCTACACCTTC.

The genes are TRBV7-8 and TRBJ2-1; either TRBD1 or TRBD2 may fit D (5 bases each). This CDR3 has 18 amino acids. From germline, CDR1 is SGHVS and CDR2 FQNEAQ. The germline V and J ends were trimmed by 1 base and 5 bases, with 21 bases remaining between them. Here the CDR3 DNA reads TGTGCCAGCAGCTTAGAACTAGTGGGGCTCATTGGGAACAATGAGCAGTTCTTC. This encodes CASSLELVGLIGNNEQFF. Supplemented by reference TRBV7-8 and TRBJ2-1, the full variable domain reads GAGVSQSPRYKVAKRGQDVALRCDPISGHVSLFWYQQALGQGPEFLTYFQNEAQLDKSGLPSDRFFAERPEGSVSTLKIQRTQQEDSAVYLCASSLELVGLIGNNEQFFGPGTRLTVL.

A note on this clonotype: At one end, the junction sequence differs from germline, possibly due to a read error. The V and J genes are TRBV5-6 and TRBJ2-5; 10 bases fit TRBD2. The CDR3 has 17 amino acids. From germline, CDR1 is SGHDT and CDR2 YYEEEE. The CDR3 is CTSSLGSGRAVFETQYF. The CDR3 nucleotides are TGTACCAGCAGCTTGGGCAGCGGGAGGGCCGTTTTTGAGACCCAGTACTTC.

Concerning this clonotype itself: An end of the junction differs from the germline gene, which may be a read error. This chain connects TRBV6-2 or TRBV6-3 to TRBJ2-7, with 14 bases lining up with TRBD2. Germline V gene sequence: CDR1 MNHEY, CDR2 SVGEGT. The CDR3 contains 18 residues. The CDR3, as DNA: TGTGCCAGCAGTTACGTAGGACTAGCGGGAGGAGGGCCCTACAAGCAGTACTTC. Protein sequence: CASSYVGLAGGGPYKQYF.

This clonotype was seen ten or more times. The chain links TRBV4-3 to TRBJ1-2, with D unresolved. The CDR3 length is 13 residues. The germline V gene encodes CDR1 LGHNA and CDR2 YSLEER. The V and J ends lost 0 bases and 1 base respectively, with 3 bases between them. Here the CDR3 reads CASSQDGNYGYTF. CDR3 DNA: TGCGCCAGCAGCCAAGATGGTAACTATGGCTACACCTTC.

This clonotype came up many times. The chain couples TRBV6-5 to TRBJ2-2; TRBD2 aligns across 11 bases. CDR1 and CDR2 (germline): MNHEY, SVGAGI. V was clipped by 4 bases and J by 11 bases; unmatched bases: 9. This CDR3 comprises 15 residues. Written as DNA, the CDR3 is TGTGCCAGCAGTTCGACCGGGACTAGCGGCTACGAGCTGTTTTTT. Translation gives CASSSTGTSGYELFF.

The chain employs TRBV4-1 and TRBJ2-5, with 7 bases aligning to TRBD2. J was trimmed by 4 bases and V by 0 bases; bases with no gene match: 14. CDR3 length: 18 amino acids. The V gene's germline CDR1 is MGHRA and CDR2 YSYEKL. The CDR3 region is CASSQDQVPQRGTETQYF. CDR3 DNA: TGCGCCAGCAGCCAAGATCAGGTGCCTCAGCGGGGAACAGAGACCCAGTACTTC.

With respect to this clonotype: The germline gene is not matched at one end of the junction; a read error may be the cause. CDR3 in amino acids: CASRARGSTEASF. The CDR3 bases are TGTGCCAGCAGAGCCCGTGGATCCACTGAAGCTTCCTTT. V is TRBV12-3 or TRBV12-4 and J is TRBJ1-1, with D unclear. The CDR3 covers 13 residues.

This chain connects TRBV21-1 to TRBJ1-6. TRBV21-1 is recorded as a pseudogene. The CDR3 loop spans 15 amino acids. The CDR3 region is CASSLQVVHNSPLHF. CDR3 bases: TGTGCCAGCAGCCTCCAAGTAGTACATAATTCACCCCTACACTTT.

The gene calls are TRBV6-5 and TRBJ2-7, with no clear D. The CDR3 is 14 residues long. V lost 0 bases, J lost 2 bases, and 8 bases lay in between. CDR1 and CDR2 (germline): MNHEY, SVGAGI. CDR3 loop: CASSYSPGPYEQYF. The CDR3 nucleotides are TGTGCCAGCAGTTACTCCCCAGGTCCCTACGAGCAGTACTTC.

Ten or more counts support this clonotype. The J gene is TRBJ1-5, the V gene TRBV12-3 or TRBV12-4, with a possible D match to TRBD1 (5 bases). The V gene lost 6 bases and the J gene lost 5 bases, with 14 bases spanning the gap. The length of the CDR3 is 14 residues. The CDR3 DNA reads as TGTGCCAGCAGCTATACGATGGGGCATCAGCCCCAGCATTTT. Translation gives CASSYTMGHQPQHF.

Details on this clonotype: This may be a read error, as it is one base from a much larger clone. V usage is TRBV13 and J usage is TRBJ2-1; D uncertain. Germline-derived CDR1 and CDR2 are PRHDT and FYEKMQ (reference sequence). The CDR3 runs 14 residues. CDR3 bases: TGTGCCAGCGGCTTAGATGGGCGTAGAAGTGAGCAGTTCTTC. It yields the protein CASGLDGRRSEQFF. The full variable domain, completed using reference TRBV13 and TRBJ2-1, is AAGVIQSPRHLIKEKRETATLKCYPIPRHDTVYWYQQGPGQDPQFLISFYEKMQSDKGSIPDRFSAQQFSDYHSELNMSSLELGDSALYFCASGLDGRRSEQFFGPGTRLTVL.

This chain connects TRBV6-2 or TRBV6-3 to TRBJ2-5; 10 bases agree with TRBD2. V shed 7 bases and J 8 bases; nucleotides not matched to a gene: 10. This CDR3 is 14 amino acids long. CDR1 MNHEY and CDR2 SVGEGT come from the germline V gene. The CDR3 here is CASTTSGEWDTQYF. For the CDR3, the DNA is TGTGCCAGCACCACTAGCGGGGAATGGGATACCCAGTACTTC.

A note on this clonotype: This may arise from a read error, as a much more abundant clone is one base away. The chain joins TRBV6-2 or TRBV6-3 to TRBJ2-5; TRBD2 might be the D (5 bases). This CDR3 has 14 residues. Germline V gives CDR1 MNHEY, CDR2 SVGEGT. The CDR3 DNA sequence: TGTGCCAGCAGTTACCAGAGCGGTCGAGAGGCCCAGTACTTC. It encodes CASSYQSGREAQYF.

There are many counts of this clonotype. The chain has TRBV5-6 and TRBJ2-1; 7 positions agree with TRBD2. V trimming: 5 bases; J trimming: 12 bases; junction bases outside the gene matches: 8. This CDR3 contains 12 residues. Germline loops: CDR1 SGHDT, CDR2 YYEEEE. The DNA of the CDR3 is TGTGCCAGCAGTCCACGGGGGGACGCGCAGTTCTTC. It translates to CASSPRGDAQFF.

The chain recombines TRBV30 with TRBJ2-3, with D possibly matching TRBD2 (6 bases). Germline assignment: CDR1 GTSNPN and CDR2 SVGIG (reference sequence). The CDR3 has 16 residues. Trimming left V 0 bases short and J 0 bases short, with 13 bases between. CDR3 in amino acids: CAWSVGGGRSTDTQYF. CDR3 coding DNA: TGTGCCTGGAGTGTAGGAGGAGGGAGGAGCACAGATACGCAGTATTTT.